This TCR beta chain was sequenced in a study of blood T cells in healthy people across ages. Using a J-beta primer mix together with a sample-barcoded 5' primer, a second PCR was run for about 6 to 12 cycles. The template-switch adaptor, which had 12 random nucleotides, put a tag on each cDNA molecule. TCRdb used MiXCR to reprocess the 5' RACE reads, holding one entry per CDR3 protein. The table has more than 800,000 distinct CDR3 sequences, less than 35% seen once. Regarding this clonotype: A clone one base away is much larger, so this may be a read error.

CDR3 length: 14 amino acids. Germline V gene sequence: CDR1 SEHNR, CDR2 FQNEAQ (reference sequence). The receptor was derived from a woman older than 75 in good health. The chain uses TRBV7-9 and TRBJ2-5, with a weak D call TRBD2 (5 bases). Matching the DNA end better, TRBJ2-1 makes the J call doubtful. Sequencing input: blood. For the CDR3, the DNA is TGTGCCAGCAGGCTGGCGGGTATCCAAGAGACCCAGTTCTTC. Translating gives CASRLAGIQETQFF.